This is a list of T cell receptor beta chains from one sample in a study of OX40 agonist ivuxolimab in advanced cancers. Here immunoSEQ multiplex PCR was the method, and the copy in TCRdb shows in-frame clones only, minus some. The table records 45,000 to 50,000 clones, 75% to 90% of them present only once. Here the sequenced sample was CD4+ or CD8+ T cells sorted from blood, taken in a trial of the OX40 agonist ivuxolimab. All receptors derive from an adult with an advanced solid tumor such as melanoma, head and neck, liver or kidney cancer. The CDR3 runs from the conserved cysteine through the conserved F or W. The D gene is left open where the match is weak. A clone size is listed for some rows: how often the clone was seen (once, few, many), or a class if it is expanded.

. . TRBJ2-1 TRBV9 15 CASSTDGRPYNEQFF TGTGCCAGCAGCACCGATGGGCGCCCATACAATGAGCAGTTCTTC
. . TRBJ1-3 TRBV7-2 16 CASSLAAGRAGNTIYF TGTGCCAGCAGCTTAGCCGCAGGGAGGGCTGGAAACACCATATATTTT
TRBD1 few TRBJ2-1 TRBV7-3 15 CASSLTVTGVDEQFF TGTGCCAGCAGCTTAACCGTAACAGGGGTCGATGAGCAGTTCTTC
. . TRBJ2-2 TRBV7-8 14 CASSIVANTGELFF TGTGCCAGCAGCATCGTCGCGAACACCGGGGAGCTGTTTTTT
. . TRBJ2-7 TRBV7-9 14 CASSLGATTYEQYF TGTGCCAGCAGCTTAGGGGCAACTACCTACGAGCAGTACTTC
. few TRBJ2-7 TRBV19 13 CASSSTDTYEQYF TGTGCCAGTAGTTCGACGGATACCTACGAGCAGTACTTC
. . TRBJ2-7 TRBV18 15 CASSPSRPGAYEQYF TGTGCCAGCTCACCATCTCGTCCAGGGGCCTACGAGCAGTACTTC
TRBD1 . TRBJ1-6 TRBV6-5 15 CASSYSETGNSPLHF TGTGCCAGCAGTTACTCGGAGACAGGGAATTCACCCCTCCACTTT
. . TRBJ1-1 TRBV6-6 13 CASSQRGGTEAFF TGTGCCAGCAGCCAACGGGGGGGGACTGAAGCTTTCTTT
. . TRBJ1-2 TRBV27 13 CASSLVGGYGYTF TGTGCCAGCAGTTTAGTGGGGGGCTATGGCTACACCTTC
TRBD2 . TRBJ2-3 TRBV5-4 15 CASSNKREGQDTQYF TGTGCCAGCAGTAATAAGCGGGAGGGCCAAGATACGCAGTATTTT
. . TRBJ2-7 TRBV15 15 CATSRVRGDSYEQYF TGTGCCACCAGCAGAGTTAGGGGGGACTCCTACGAGCAGTACTTC
. . TRBJ1-4 TRBV9 13 CASSVGSGEKLFF TGTGCCAGCAGCGTAGGGTCCGGTGAAAAACTGTTTTTT
. . TRBJ1-1 TRBV6-1 13 CASKETGNTEAFF TGTGCCAGCAAGGAGACAGGGAACACTGAAGCTTTCTTT
. . TRBJ2-1 TRBV11-2 18 CASSLVGGGFASYNEQFF TGTGCCAGCAGCTTAGTAGGAGGGGGGTTCGCGTCCTACAATGAGCAGTTCTTC
. few TRBJ1-2 TRBV5-1 14 CASSSMGPNYGYTF TGCGCCAGCAGCTCCATGGGACCTAACTATGGCTACACCTTC
TRBD2 few TRBJ2-1 TRBV6-1 15 CASSELAGSYNEQFF TGTGCCAGCAGTGAACTAGCGGGCTCCTACAATGAGCAGTTCTTC
TRBD2 . TRBJ2-7 TRBV10-3 13 CAITSGRADEQYF TGTGCCATCACAAGCGGGAGGGCTGACGAGCAGTACTTC
. few TRBJ2-5 TRBV12-5 11 CASGEEGTQYF TGTGCTAGTGGCGAAGAGGGGACCCAGTACTTC
TRBD2 . TRBJ2-7 TRBV9 15 CASSASTSLSYEQYF TGTGCCAGCAGCGCTTCGACTAGCTTGTCCTACGAGCAGTACTTC
. . TRBJ1-2 TRBV1 15 CTSISRGIDGYGYTF TGCACCAGCATAAGTCGGGGGATAGACGGATATGGCTACACCTTC
TRBD1 . TRBJ2-3 TRBV19 15 CASSMDRDATDTQYF TGTGCCAGTAGTATGGACAGGGACGCTACAGATACGCAGTATTTT
TRBD1 . TRBJ1-5 TRBV6-1 13 CASKGQVSQPQHF TGTGCCAGCAAGGGACAGGTCAGTCAGCCCCAGCATTTT
. . TRBJ1-1 TRBV19 13 CASSIEQNTEAFF TGTGCCAGTAGTATCGAACAGAACACTGAAGCTTTCTTT
TRBD2 . TRBJ2-3 TRBV18 22 CASSRGLAGGFNSPSSTDTQYF TGTGCCAGCTCACGAGGACTAGCGGGGGGGTTCAATTCGCCTTCTAGCACAGATACGCAGTATTTT
. . TRBJ1-1 TRBV7-9 13 CASSQQGNTEAFF TGTGCCAGCAGCCAACAGGGCAACACTGAAGCTTTCTTT
TRBD2 . TRBJ2-1 TRBV6-4 13 CASASGAENEQFF TGTGCCAGCGCTAGCGGAGCGGAGAATGAGCAGTTCTTC
TRBD2 . TRBJ2-2 TRBV7-8 17 CASSLSWTSAFTGELFF TGTGCCAGCAGCCTATCATGGACTAGCGCGTTCACCGGGGAGCTGTTTTTT
. . TRBJ2-5 TRBV5-4 11 CASSFAETQYF TGTGCCAGCAGCTTTGCTGAGACCCAGTACTTC
. once TRBJ1-5 TRBV7-2 14 CASSLSYSNRPQHF TGTGCCAGCAGCTTATCTTACAGCAATCGGCCCCAGCATTTT
. . TRBJ2-1 TRBV19 14 CASTWGPSYNEQFF TGTGCCAGTACGTGGGGCCCCTCCTACAATGAGCAGTTCTTC
. . TRBJ1-1 TRBV6-1 14 CAADRQDMNTEAFF TGTGCCGCGGATCGACAGGATATGAACACTGAAGCTTTCTTT
. few TRBJ2-1 TRBV13 13 CASSTRTGYEQFF TGTGCCAGCAGCACGCGGACTGGGTATGAGCAGTTCTTC
. . TRBJ2-7 TRBV9 15 CASSVGGSNSYEQYF TGTGCCAGCAGCGTAGGAGGCAGCAACTCCTACGAGCAGTACTTC
. . TRBJ1-1 TRBV7-8 15 CASSLVQPGNTEAFF TGTGCCAGCAGCTTAGTCCAACCGGGGAACACTGAAGCTTTCTTT
TRBD1 . TRBJ1-4 TRBV9 16 CASSRSAGTANEKLFF TGTGCCAGCAGCCGGTCGGCAGGGACAGCGAATGAAAAACTGTTTTTT
TRBD2 . TRBJ2-7 TRBV4-1 16 CASSRSGLAGTYEQYF TGCGCCAGCAGCCGTTCGGGACTAGCGGGGACCTACGAGCAGTACTTC
TRBD1 . TRBJ1-1 TRBV19 12 CASSGTGGIAFF TGTGCCAGTAGTGGGACAGGGGGCATCGCTTTCTTT
. . TRBJ2-2 TRBV6-1 16 CASSEYGVGNTGELFF TGTGCCAGCAGTGAATATGGGGTGGGCAACACCGGGGAGCTGTTTTTT
. . TRBJ1-2 TRBV7-9 13 CASSPGQNYGYTF TGTGCCAGCAGCCCCGGACAGAATTATGGCTACACCTTC
. many TRBJ1-1 TRBV27 14 CASSFLGQNTEAFF TGTGCCAGCAGTTTCCTCGGACAGAACACTGAAGCTTTCTTT
. . TRBJ2-1 TRBV7-6 16 CASSLLSASSYNEQFF TGTGCCAGCAGCTTACTGAGCGCTAGCTCCTACAATGAGCAGTTCTTC
TRBD1 . TRBJ1-2 TRBV2 14 CASSEGTANYGYTF TGTGCCAGCAGTGAGGGGACAGCTAACTATGGCTACACCTTC
TRBD1 . TRBJ1-2 TRBV25-1 14 CASYRFRGYYGYTF TGTGCCAGCTACCGGTTCAGGGGGTACTATGGCTACACCTTC
. . TRBJ2-3 TRBV6-6 13 CASSFPGTDTQYF TGTGCCAGCAGCTTCCCTGGGACAGATACGCAGTATTTT
TRBD1 . TRBJ1-3 TRBV11-2 16 CASSLVAGGYGNTIYF TGTGCCAGCAGCTTAGTTGCAGGGGGCTATGGAAACACCATATATTTT